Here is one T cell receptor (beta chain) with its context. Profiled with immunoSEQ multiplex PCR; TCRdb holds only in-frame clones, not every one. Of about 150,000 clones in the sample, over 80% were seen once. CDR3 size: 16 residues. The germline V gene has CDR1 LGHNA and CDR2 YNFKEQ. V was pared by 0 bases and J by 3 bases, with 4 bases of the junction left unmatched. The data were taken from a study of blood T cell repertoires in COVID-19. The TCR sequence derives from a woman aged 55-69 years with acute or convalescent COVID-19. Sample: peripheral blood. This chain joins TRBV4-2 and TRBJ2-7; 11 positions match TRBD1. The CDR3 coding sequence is TGTGCCAGCAGCCAAGAAGGGACAGGGGGGAACTACGAGCAGTACTTC. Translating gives CASSQEGTGGNYEQYF.